Given below is one TCR beta chain in context. Its antigen is as yet unknown. The sample originates from a study of vaccination and CD4 T cells after COVID-19. Study observations and caveats: The rise in median SARS-CoV-2-reactive clonotypes, from around 20 to 38, was not significant.

The Oncomine TCR Beta short-read assay sequenced DNA from cultured CD4+ T cells. The authors extracted genomic DNA from cultured CD4+ T cells. TCRdb recomputed calls from the PCR reads with MiXCR, one row per CDR3 protein. The sample holds 20,000 or so distinct CDR3 sequences; 50% are singletons and the top ten take roughly 6.7%. The treatment was: approximately 10-day PBMC culture with coronavirus spike peptide pools or control peptides (ViraFEST assay). Peptide pool stimulation in ViraFEST expanded antigen-specific T cells, whose TCRs were then sequenced. The CDR3 length is 16 residues. Germline CDR1 is LNHDA and CDR2 is SQIVND (reference sequence). The V gene lost 8 bases and the J gene lost 0 bases, with 17 bases spanning the gap.

Sequencing input: CD4+ T cells from blood, cultured in vitro. This chain links TRBV19 with TRBJ2-1, with TRBD1 as a possible D gene (6 bases). The sequence was obtained from a human donor who had recovered from COVID-19. The CDR3 is CASGSGTTSSYNEQFF. DNA for the CDR3: TGTGCCAGTGGATCCGGGACAACAAGCTCCTACAATGAGCAGTTCTTC.